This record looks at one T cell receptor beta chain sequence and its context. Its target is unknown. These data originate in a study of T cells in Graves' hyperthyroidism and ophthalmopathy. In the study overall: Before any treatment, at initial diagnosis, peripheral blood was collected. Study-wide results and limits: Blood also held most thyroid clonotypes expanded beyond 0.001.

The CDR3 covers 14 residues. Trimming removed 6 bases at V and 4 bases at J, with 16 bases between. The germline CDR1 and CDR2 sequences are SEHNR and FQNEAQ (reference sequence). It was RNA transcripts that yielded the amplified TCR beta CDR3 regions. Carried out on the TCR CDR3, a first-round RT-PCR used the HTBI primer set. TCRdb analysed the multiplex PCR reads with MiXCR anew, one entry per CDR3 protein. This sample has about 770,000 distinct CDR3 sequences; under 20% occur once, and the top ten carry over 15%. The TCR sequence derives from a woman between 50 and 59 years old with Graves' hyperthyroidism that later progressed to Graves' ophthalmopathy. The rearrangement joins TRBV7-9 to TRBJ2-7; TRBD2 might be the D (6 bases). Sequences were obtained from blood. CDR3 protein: CASSNRRGAYEQYF. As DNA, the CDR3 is TGTGCCAGCAGTAACCGGCGGGGTGCGTACGAGCAGTACTTC.